This T cell receptor (beta chain) originates from a study of STAT5B mutations in CD4+ large granular lymphocyte leukemia. Measured with immunoSEQ multiplex PCR; TCRdb has only the in-frame clones, and not every one. Found here are over 30,000 clones, roughly four fifths of them singletons; the top ten hold nearly 4.5%. The sequence was obtained from a human donor in good health. The sample consisted of CD4+ T cells from blood buffy coats.

The CDR3: CASSLLAGGSYNEQFF. CDR3 bases: TGTGCCAGCAGCTTACTAGCGGGAGGTTCCTACAATGAGCAGTTCTTC. The rearrangement uses TRBV7-2 and TRBJ2-1; 11 bases match TRBD2. The ends lost 2 bases at V and 1 base at J; junction bases unmatched: 1. The CDR3 has 16 amino acids. In germline, CDR1 is SGHTA, CDR2 FQGNSA.